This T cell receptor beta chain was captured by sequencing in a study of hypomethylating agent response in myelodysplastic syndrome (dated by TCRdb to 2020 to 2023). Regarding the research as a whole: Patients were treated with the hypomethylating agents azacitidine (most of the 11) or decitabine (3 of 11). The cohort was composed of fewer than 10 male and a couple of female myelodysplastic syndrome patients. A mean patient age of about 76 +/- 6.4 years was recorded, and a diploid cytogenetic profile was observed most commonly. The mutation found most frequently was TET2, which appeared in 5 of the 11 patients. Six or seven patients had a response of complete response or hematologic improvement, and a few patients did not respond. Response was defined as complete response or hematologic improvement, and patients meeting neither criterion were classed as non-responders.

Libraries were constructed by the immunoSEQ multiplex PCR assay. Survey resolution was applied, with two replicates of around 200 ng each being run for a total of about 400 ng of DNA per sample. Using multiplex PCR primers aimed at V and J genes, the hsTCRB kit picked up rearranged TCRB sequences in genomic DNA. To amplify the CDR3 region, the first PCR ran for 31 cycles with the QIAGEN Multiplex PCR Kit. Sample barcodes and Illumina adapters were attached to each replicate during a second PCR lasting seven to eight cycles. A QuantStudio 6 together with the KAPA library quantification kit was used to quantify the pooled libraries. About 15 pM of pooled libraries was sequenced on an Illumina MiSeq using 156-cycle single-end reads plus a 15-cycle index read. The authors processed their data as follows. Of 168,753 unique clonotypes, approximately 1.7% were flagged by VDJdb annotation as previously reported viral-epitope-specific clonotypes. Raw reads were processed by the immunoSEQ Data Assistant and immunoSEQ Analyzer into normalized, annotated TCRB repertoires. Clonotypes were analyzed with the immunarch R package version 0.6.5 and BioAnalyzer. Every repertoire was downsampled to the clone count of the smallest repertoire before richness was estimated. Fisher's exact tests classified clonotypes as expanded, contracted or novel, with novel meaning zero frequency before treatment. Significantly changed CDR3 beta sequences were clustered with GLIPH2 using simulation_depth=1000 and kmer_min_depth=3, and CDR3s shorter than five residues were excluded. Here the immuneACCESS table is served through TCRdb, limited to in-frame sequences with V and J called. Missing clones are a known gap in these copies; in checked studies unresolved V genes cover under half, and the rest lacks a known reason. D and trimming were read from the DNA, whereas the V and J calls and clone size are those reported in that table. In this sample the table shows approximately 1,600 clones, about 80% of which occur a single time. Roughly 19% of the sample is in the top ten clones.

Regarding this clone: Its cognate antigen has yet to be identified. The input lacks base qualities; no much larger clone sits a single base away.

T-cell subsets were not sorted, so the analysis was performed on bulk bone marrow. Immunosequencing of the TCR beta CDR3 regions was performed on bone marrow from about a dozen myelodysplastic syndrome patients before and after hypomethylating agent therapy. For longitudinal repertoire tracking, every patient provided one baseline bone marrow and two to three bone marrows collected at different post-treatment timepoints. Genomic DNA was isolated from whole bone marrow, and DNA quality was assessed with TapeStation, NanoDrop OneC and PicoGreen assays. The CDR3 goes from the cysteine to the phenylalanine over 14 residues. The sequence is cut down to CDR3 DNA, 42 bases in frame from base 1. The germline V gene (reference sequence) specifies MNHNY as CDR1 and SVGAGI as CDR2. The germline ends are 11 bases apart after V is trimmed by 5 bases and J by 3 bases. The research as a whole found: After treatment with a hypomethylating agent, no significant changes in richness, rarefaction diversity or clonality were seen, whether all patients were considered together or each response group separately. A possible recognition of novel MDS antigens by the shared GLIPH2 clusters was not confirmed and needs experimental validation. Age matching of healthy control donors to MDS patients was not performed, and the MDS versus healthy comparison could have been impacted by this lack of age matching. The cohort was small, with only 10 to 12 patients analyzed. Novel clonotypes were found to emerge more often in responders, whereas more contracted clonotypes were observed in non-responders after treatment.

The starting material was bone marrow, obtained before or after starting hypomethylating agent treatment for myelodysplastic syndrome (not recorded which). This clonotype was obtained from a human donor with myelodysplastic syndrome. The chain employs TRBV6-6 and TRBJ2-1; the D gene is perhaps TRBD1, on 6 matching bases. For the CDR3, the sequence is CASSRDTYYNEQFF. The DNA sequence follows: TGTGCCAGCAGTCGGGACACCTACTACAATGAGCAGTTCTTC.